The 8 T cell receptor beta chains given below trace back to one sample, sequenced in a study of shared clonotypes between healthy human individuals. Assay: immunoSEQ multiplex PCR; the TCRdb copy retains only in-frame clones and omits some. The data hold about 230,000 clones, with 65% to 70% observed a single time. Sequencing input: memory CD4+ T cells sorted from blood. Noted subset: CD45RA-negative fraction. These receptors were collected from a man aged 30 to 39 in good health.

The CDR3 nucleotides read TGTGCCAGCAGTGAATATCGGAGGGGTTACAATGAGCAGTTCTTC. Protein product: CASSEYRRGYNEQFF. The chain employs TRBV25-1 and TRBJ2-1, with TRBD2 as a possible D gene (6 bases). The germline gives CDR1 MGHDK, CDR2 SYGVNS. The CDR3 consists of 15 residues. V was clipped by 0 bases and J by 4 bases, with 10 bases between them.

The gene calls are TRBV6-6 and TRBJ2-7, with a weak D call TRBD2 (6 bases). Trimming removed 4 bases from V and 2 bases from J, with 18 bases in between. Germline V lookup: CDR1 MNHNY, CDR2 SVGAGI (reference sequence). This CDR3 comprises 16 residues. CDR3 DNA: TGTGCCAGCAGTTCCCCGGGGCAGGGAGGAACCTACGAGCAGTACTTC. Its translation: CASSSPGQGGTYEQYF.

This chain links TRBV28 with TRBJ2-7; TRBD1 matches 7 bases. This CDR3 has 17 residues. CDR1 and CDR2 (germline): MDHEN, SYDVKM. The trim removed 2 bases at V and 2 bases at J, leaving 12 bases unmatched. The CDR3 DNA follows: TGTGCCAGCAGTTTAGACCGGACAGGCCGTATCACCTACGAGCAGTACTTC. This gives the protein CASSLDRTGRITYEQYF.

V and J are TRBV6-1 and TRBJ2-3; D perhaps matches TRBD1 (6 bases). There are 13 residues in the CDR3. The germline V gene has CDR1 MNHNS and CDR2 SASEGT. V was pared by 10 bases and J by 6 bases, with 17 bases between. The CDR3 DNA is TGTGCCATCCGGACAGCCGGTCGGGATACGCAGTATTTT. Translation gives CAIRTAGRDTQYF.

The count of this clone is one. The chain is built from TRBV7-2 and TRBJ2-6; the D gene is possibly TRBD1 (5 bases). The germline gives CDR1 SGHTA, CDR2 FQGNSA. The CDR3 is 16 residues long. V was pared by 3 bases and J by 0 bases, with 9 bases between. CDR3 amino acids: CASSLSQDSGANVLTF. The CDR3 coding sequence is TGTGCCAGCAGCTTGTCACAGGACTCTGGGGCCAACGTCCTGACTTTC.

This chain links TRBV5-1 with TRBJ1-1; D perhaps matches TRBD1 (6 bases). The CDR3 runs to 15 residues. From germline, CDR1 is SGHRS and CDR2 YFSETQ. Trimming removed 0 bases from V and 4 bases from J, with 13 bases in between. CDR3 region: CASSLDPGASTEAFF. DNA for the CDR3: TGCGCCAGCAGCTTGGATCCGGGGGCGAGCACTGAAGCTTTCTTT.

This chain links TRBV11-3 with TRBJ2-5; D is possibly TRBD2 (6 bases). Trimming stripped 5 bases from V and 5 bases from J, with 18 bases between. The CDR3 length is 15 residues. Per germline, CDR1 SGHNT and CDR2 YENEEA. As DNA, the CDR3 is TGTGCCAGCAGCCCCAAAAAGGGAGGTATGGAGACCCAGTACTTC. Protein sequence: CASSPKKGGMETQYF. Filled out from reference TRBV11-3 and TRBJ2-5, the complete variable domain reads EAGVVQSPRYKIIEKKQPVAFWCNPISGHNTLYWYLQNLGQGPELLIRYENEEAVDDSQLPKDRFSAERLKGVDSTLKIQPAELGDSAVYLCASSPKKGGMETQYFGPGTRLLVL.

The rearrangement uses TRBV19 and TRBJ1-5; D remains ambiguous. The CDR3 spans 14 residues. Germline V lookup: CDR1 LNHDA, CDR2 SQIVND (reference sequence). V lost 3 bases, J lost 2 bases, and 8 bases lay in between. CDR3 amino acids: CASSIVTGNQPQHF. DNA for the CDR3: TGTGCCAGTAGTATTGTGACGGGCAATCAGCCCCAGCATTTT.